This T cell receptor (beta chain) was captured by sequencing in a study of T cells in Graves' hyperthyroidism and ophthalmopathy (dated by TCRdb to between 2017 and 2020). Study-level background: Peripheral blood samples were taken at initial diagnosis, before any treatment was given. A discovery cohort of roughly 100 patients, about 40 with Graves' ophthalmopathy and over 55 with stable Graves' hyperthyroidism, was used to find distinguishing TCR V-J signatures. Prospective prediction of ophthalmopathy was tested in an independent validation cohort consisting of some 20 hyperthyroidism patients and around 16 patients who later progressed to ophthalmopathy. The roughly 100 discovery patients were divided at random into training and test sets in a 7:3 ratio. In addition, the study compared T-cell repertoires in thyroid tissue and in blood from six Graves' hyperthyroidism patients. Once sampling was done, hyperthyroidism patients were given methimazole at a starting dose of 30 mg daily, whereas ophthalmopathy patients were given high-dose intravenous methylprednisolone. TCR Vbeta CDR3 sequencing of 140 or so peripheral blood samples (43 ophthalmopathy, about 75 hyperthyroidism and roughly 17 progressor patients) is reported in the paper.

Ophthalmopathy patients had moderately to severely active disease, Clinical Activity Score of at least 3, NOSPECS grade of at least 4, and duration under 3 months. Any patient with an uncontrolled infection, another autoimmune disease, pregnancy or lactation was excluded. Clinical symptoms, serum thyroxine and TRAb, thyroid ultrasound, and orbital computed tomography formed the basis for the diagnoses. PBMCs were separated from 8 to 10 ml of fresh peripheral blood using Ficoll-Paque density gradient centrifugation. Total RNA was extracted with Trizol reagent, and quality was checked on an Agilent 2100 Bioanalyzer. Germline trimming amounts to 5 bases on V and 7 bases on J, with 13 as the count of junction bases outside the gene matches. For CDR1 and CDR2, the germline V gene (reference sequence) lists DFQATT and SNEGSKA. The CDR3 has 15 amino acids, counting the end cysteine and phenylalanine. Only the CDR3 portion is preserved as DNA: 45 bases, with reading frame beginning at the first base.

This clonotype was recorded many times. What this receptor recognizes is not known. No base quality values were provided; no much bigger clone lies one nucleotide off. Broader findings and caveats from the paper: A model built on a 13 V-J signature distinguished ophthalmopathy from stable hyperthyroidism, reaching around 87% sensitivity and around 82% specificity in cross-validation and 80%/75% in testing. Sample size was not statistically predetermined, and investigators were not blinded to group allocation. Most expanded thyroid clonotypes (frequency above 0.001) were also detected in blood, a finding suggesting that blood repertoires may reflect thyroid immune responses. In validation, progression to ophthalmopathy was predicted by the model with nearly 71% sensitivity and nearly 75% specificity, a median of approximately 6.5 months before onset.

The TCR beta CDR3 regions were amplified from the RNA transcripts. A first-round RT-PCR of the TCR CDR3 used the HTBI primer set with the Qiagen OneStep RT-PCR kit. A second multiplex PCR round built the libraries, followed by size selection and purification. Sequencing of the libraries was done on an Illumina HiSeq2000 using paired-end 100 bp reads. In the original analysis: SOAPnuke was used to process the raw data, removing reads that contained adapters or uncalled bases, had a mean Phred below 15, or lacked an exact match to the constant primer or identifier. High-quality paired reads were merged using COPE v1.2.5, and each unique nucleotide sequence was defined as a clonotype. MiTCR v1.1 was used to align clonotypes to the IMGT TRBV, TRBD and TRBJ reference segments. Analysis was restricted to V-J combinations with a frequency above 0.0001, which covered approximately 99% of repertoires. A TCS score was defined as the ratio between F50 (clonal expansion) and ExV (chaos), using BLOSUM62-based TCRdist between CDR3 peptides within each V-J. Welch's t-statistics and random forest reduced roughly 500 V-J features to 10 to 15, which were used in a naive Bayes classifier (R e1071). TCRdb reran the public reads through fastp at Q25 and MiXCR, keeping productive beta chains. Each CDR3 protein appears once, grouped with its most common genes and DNA. The V and J calls come from TCRdb's annotation, not from the publication. The sample table records 450,000 to 550,000 distinct CDR3 sequences; around 22% of these occur just once. Around 10% of the sample is held by the ten biggest clonotypes.

This receptor chain uses TRBV20-1 and TRBJ1-5; 8 middle bases align to TRBD1. The source material was blood. The receptor's source is a woman aged 25-40 years with Graves' ophthalmopathy. The DNA reads TGCAGTGCTCCCGGACAGGGTACGACTGGGCAGCCCCAGCATTTT. It encodes CSAPGQGTTGQPQHF.